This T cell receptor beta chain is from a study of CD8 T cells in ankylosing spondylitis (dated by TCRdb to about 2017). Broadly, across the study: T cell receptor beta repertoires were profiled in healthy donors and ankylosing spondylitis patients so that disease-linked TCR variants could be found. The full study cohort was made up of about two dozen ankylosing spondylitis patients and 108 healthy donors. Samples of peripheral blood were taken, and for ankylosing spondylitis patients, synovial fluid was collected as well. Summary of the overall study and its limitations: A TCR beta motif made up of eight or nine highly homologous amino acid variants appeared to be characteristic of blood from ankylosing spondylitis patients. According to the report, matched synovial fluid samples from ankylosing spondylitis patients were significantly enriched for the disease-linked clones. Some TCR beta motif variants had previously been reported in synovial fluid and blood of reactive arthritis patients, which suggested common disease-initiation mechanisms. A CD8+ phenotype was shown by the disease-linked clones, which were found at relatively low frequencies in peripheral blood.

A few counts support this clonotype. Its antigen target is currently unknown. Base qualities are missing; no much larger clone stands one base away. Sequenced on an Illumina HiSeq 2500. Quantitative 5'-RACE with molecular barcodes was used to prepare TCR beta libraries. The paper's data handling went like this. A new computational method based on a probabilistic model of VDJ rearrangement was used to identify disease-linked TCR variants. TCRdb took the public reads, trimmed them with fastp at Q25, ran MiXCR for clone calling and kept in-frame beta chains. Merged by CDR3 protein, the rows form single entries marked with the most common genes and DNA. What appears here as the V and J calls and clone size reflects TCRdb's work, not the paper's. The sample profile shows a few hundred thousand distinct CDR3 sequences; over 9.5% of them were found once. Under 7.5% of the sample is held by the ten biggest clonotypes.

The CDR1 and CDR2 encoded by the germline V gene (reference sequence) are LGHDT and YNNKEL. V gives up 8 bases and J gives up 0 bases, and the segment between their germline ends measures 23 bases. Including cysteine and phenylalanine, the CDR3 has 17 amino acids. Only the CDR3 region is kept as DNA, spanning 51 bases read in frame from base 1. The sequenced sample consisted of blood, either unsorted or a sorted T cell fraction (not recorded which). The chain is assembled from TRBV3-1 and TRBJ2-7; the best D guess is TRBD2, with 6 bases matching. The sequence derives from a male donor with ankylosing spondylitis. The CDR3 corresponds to CASGKSGSGLLSYEQYF. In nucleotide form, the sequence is TGTGCCAGCGGCAAAAGTGGGAGCGGGCTACTCTCCTACGAGCAGTACTTC.